This T cell receptor beta chain was documented in a study of blood T cell repertoires in COVID-19. About the study: Both acute and convalescent COVID-19 samples were obtained from the United States, Italy and Spain. T cells, B-cell-depleted T cells, or PBMCs provided the cDNA or gDNA that served as material.

V dropped 1 base and J dropped 0 bases, with 8 bases sitting between them. Germline V gene sequence: CDR1 SGDLS, CDR2 YYNGEE. This CDR3 comprises 15 residues. As handled by the study authors: The assay estimated nucleated cells by amplifying reference gene primers. Assay used: immunoSEQ multiplex PCR; TCRdb lists only in-frame clones, some missing. Clone size and the V and J calls come from that table; the DNA yielded D and trimming. The repertoire has under 150,000 clones, around three quarters of them found once; the top ten carry approximately 3.6%. The rearrangement uses TRBV9 and TRBJ1-5, with D perhaps matching TRBD1 (5 bases). This TCR derives from a man in his 60s with acute or convalescent COVID-19. Sequenced material: peripheral blood. CDR3 nucleotide sequence: TGTGCCAGCAGCGTAACAGGAGATAGCAATCAGCCCCAGCATTTT. As protein: CASSVTGDSNQPQHF.